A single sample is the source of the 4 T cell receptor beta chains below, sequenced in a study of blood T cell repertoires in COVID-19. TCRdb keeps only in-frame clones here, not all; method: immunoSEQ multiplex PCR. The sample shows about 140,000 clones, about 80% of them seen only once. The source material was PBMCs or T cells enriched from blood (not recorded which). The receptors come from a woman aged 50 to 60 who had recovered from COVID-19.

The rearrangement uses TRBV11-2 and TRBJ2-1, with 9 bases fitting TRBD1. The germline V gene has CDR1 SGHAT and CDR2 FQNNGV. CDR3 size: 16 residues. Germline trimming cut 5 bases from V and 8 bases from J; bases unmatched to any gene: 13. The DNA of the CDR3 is TGTGCCAGCAGCGCCCTGACAGGGGGTTCGTTCCATGAGCAGTTCTTC. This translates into CASSALTGGSFHEQFF.

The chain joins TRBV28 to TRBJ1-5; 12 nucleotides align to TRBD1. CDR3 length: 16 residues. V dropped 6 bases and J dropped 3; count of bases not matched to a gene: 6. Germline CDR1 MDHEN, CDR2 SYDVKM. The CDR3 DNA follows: TGTGCCAGCAGAGCCGGGACAGGGGGCTTCAATCAGCCCCAGCATTTT. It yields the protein CASRAGTGGFNQPQHF.

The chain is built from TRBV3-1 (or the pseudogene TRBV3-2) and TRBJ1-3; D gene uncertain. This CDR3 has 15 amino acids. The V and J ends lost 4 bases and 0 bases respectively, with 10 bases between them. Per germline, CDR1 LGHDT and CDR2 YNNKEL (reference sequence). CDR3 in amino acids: CASSRLPLSGNTIYF. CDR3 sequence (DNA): TGTGCCAGCAGCCGACTACCTCTCTCTGGAAACACCATATATTTT.

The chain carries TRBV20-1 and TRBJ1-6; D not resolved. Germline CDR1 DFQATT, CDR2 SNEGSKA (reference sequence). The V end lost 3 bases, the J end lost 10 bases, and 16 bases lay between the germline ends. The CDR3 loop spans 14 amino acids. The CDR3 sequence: CSASKTEGGSPLHF. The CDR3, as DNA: TGCAGTGCTAGTAAGACGGAGGGAGGATCACCCCTCCACTTT.